This T cell receptor (beta chain) derives from a study of blood T cell repertoires in COVID-19. Study-wide background: Acute-phase and convalescent COVID-19 samples originated in the United States, Italy and Spain. PBMCs, B-cell-depleted T cells, or T cells were the source of the cDNA or gDNA that made up the material.

Source study methods: Researchers report that nucleated cell counts were estimated from reference gene primer amplification. Profiling relied on immunoSEQ multiplex PCR, and the TCRdb table lists in-frame clones only, not all of them. That table furnishes V, J and clone size, whereas the DNA furnished D and trimming. This repertoire shows 75,000 to 80,000 clones, less than 90% found once; its top ten account for 15% to 20%. Sequencing used peripheral blood. This TCR was recovered from a human donor in a cohort sampled during active COVID-19.

The CDR3 coding sequence is TGCGCCAGCAGCCAATTAGCGGGAGGCGCCCAAGAGACCCAGTACTTC. Its translation is CASSQLAGGAQETQYF. The gene calls are TRBV5-1 and TRBJ2-5; 10 nucleotides agree with TRBD2. V shed 4 bases and J 1 base; nucleotides not matched to a gene: 7. The germline gives CDR1 SGHRS, CDR2 YFSETQ. The CDR3 consists of 16 residues.